These T cell receptor beta chains were read from a single sample in a study of T cell repertoires in cytomegalovirus infection. TCRdb fed the reads into MiXCR, producing one record per CDR3 protein. The sample includes about 360,000 distinct CDR3 sequences, 15% to 20% of them seen just once. Specimen: PBMCs. These receptors all stem from a human donor in good health (CMV status not recorded). Some clones in this sample may be carry-over from other donors' samples. CDR3s include the opening cysteine and the closing phenylalanine or tryptophan. D genes are given only for firm matches. Where a row states a size, it is once, few, many or the class of an expanded clone; other rows omit it.

clone size	V gene	D gene	J gene	CDR3 protein	CDR3 DNA
few	TRBV12-3/TRBV12-4	-	TRBJ1-6	CASTLGPNSPLHF	TGTGCCAGCACCCTGGGCCCGAATTCACCCCTCCACTTT
-	TRBV15	-	TRBJ2-7	CATSRVPSGEQYF	TGTGCCACCAGCAGAGTCCCTTCTGGCGAGCAGTACTTC
few	TRBV28	-	TRBJ2-7	CASSLRGIAVPYEQYF	TGTGCCAGCAGTTTACGGGGGATAGCGGTACCCTACGAGCAGTACTTC
many	TRBV2	-	TRBJ1-1	CASSEEGLNTEAFF	TGTGCCAGCAGTGAAGAAGGGCTAAACACTGAAGCTTTCTTT
many	TRBV12-3/TRBV12-4	-	TRBJ1-2	CASSTDRTYGYTF	TGTGCCAGCAGTACCGACAGGACGTATGGCTACACCTTC
many	TRBV7-2	-	TRBJ2-1	CASSLVGGRIGNEQFF	TGTGCCAGCAGCTTAGTGGGGGGGCGCATAGGCAATGAGCAGTTCTTC
-	TRBV7-9	TRBD2	TRBJ2-2	CASSTGAGENTGELFF	TGTGCCAGCAGCACCGGAGCGGGGGAGAACACCGGGGAGCTGTTTTTT
-	TRBV6-2/TRBV6-3	-	TRBJ2-5	CASSYREEETQYF	TGTGCCAGCAGTTACAGGGAAGAGGAGACCCAGTACTTC
-	TRBV5-1	-	TRBJ2-7	CASRDLPSYEQYF	TGCGCCAGCCGGGACCTACCCTCCTACGAGCAGTACTTC
many	TRBV28	TRBD1	TRBJ2-7	CASSSPGQDVHEQYF	TGTGCCAGCAGTTCCCCCGGACAGGACGTACACGAGCAGTACTTC
many	TRBV7-9	TRBD1	TRBJ2-7	CASSLGDRDEYF	TGTGCCAGCAGCTTGGGGGACAGGGATGAGTACTTC
-	TRBV6-5	-	TRBJ2-3	CASSYEGFSTDTQYF	TGTGCCAGCAGTTACGAGGGGTTTAGCACAGATACGCAGTATTTT
-	TRBV20-1	-	TRBJ2-1	CSASRRPNMYNEQFF	TGCAGTGCTAGTAGAAGACCCAACATGTACAATGAGCAGTTCTTC
-	TRBV7-8	-	TRBJ1-1	CASSMQAPHTEAFF	TGTGCCAGCAGCATGCAAGCCCCTCATACTGAAGCTTTCTTT
few	TRBV5-5	TRBD2	TRBJ2-3	CASSIGTSGADTQYF	TGTGCCAGCAGCATCGGGACTAGCGGTGCAGATACGCAGTATTTT
-	TRBV6-8	-	TRBJ2-3	CASSYSVFGGPTDTQYF	TGTGCCAGCAGTTACTCGGTGTTTGGGGGGCCGACAGATACGCAGTATTTT
-	TRBV12-3/TRBV12-4	-	TRBJ2-1	CASSSLDANEQFF	TGTGCCAGCAGCTCCCTGGATGCCAATGAGCAGTTCTTC
many	TRBV6-2/TRBV6-3	-	TRBJ1-2	CASSERAGLGYTF	TGTGCCAGCAGCGAACGGGCAGGTCTCGGCTACACCTTC
many	TRBV2	-	TRBJ2-5	CASQQPAPTAETQYF	TGTGCCAGCCAGCAGCCAGCGCCCACGGCAGAGACCCAGTACTTC